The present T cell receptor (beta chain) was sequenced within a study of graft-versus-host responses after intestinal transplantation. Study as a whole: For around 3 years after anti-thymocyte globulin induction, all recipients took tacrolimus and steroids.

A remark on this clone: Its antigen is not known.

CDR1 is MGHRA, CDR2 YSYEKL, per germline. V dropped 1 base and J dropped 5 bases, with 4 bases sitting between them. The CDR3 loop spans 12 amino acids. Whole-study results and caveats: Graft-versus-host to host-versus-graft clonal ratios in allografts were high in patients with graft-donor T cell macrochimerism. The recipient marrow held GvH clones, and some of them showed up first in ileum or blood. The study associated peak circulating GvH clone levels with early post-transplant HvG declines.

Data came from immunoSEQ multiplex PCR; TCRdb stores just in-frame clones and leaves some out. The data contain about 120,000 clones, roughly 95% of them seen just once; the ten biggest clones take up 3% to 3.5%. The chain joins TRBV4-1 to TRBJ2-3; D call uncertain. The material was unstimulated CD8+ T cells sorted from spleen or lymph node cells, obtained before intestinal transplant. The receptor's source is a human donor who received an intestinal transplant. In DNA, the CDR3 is TGCGCCAGCAGCCAAGTGGGAGATACGCAGTATTTT. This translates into CASSQVGDTQYF.